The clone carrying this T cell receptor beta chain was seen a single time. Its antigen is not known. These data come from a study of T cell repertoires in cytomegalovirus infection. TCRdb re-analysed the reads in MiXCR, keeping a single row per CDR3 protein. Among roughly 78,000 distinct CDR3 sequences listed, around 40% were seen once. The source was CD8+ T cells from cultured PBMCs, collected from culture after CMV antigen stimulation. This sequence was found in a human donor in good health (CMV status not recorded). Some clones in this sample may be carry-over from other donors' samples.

The CDR3 loop reads CSARAGGVTDTQYF. For the CDR3, the DNA is TGCAGTGCTAGGGCGGGGGGTGTCACAGATACGCAGTATTTT. J is TRBJ2-3 and V is TRBV20-1; TRBD2 aligns across 8 bases. The CDR3 totals 14 residues. The J segment lost 2 bases and the V segment lost 3 bases, leaving 4 bases of the junction unmatched. Germline V gives CDR1 DFQATT, CDR2 SNEGSKA (reference sequence).